These 17 T cell receptor beta chains were all obtained from the same sample, sequenced in a study of T cell changes during pregnancy in multiple sclerosis. Produced via immunoSEQ multiplex PCR; TCRdb's table is partial and in-frame only. In the table there are roughly 100,000 clones, about 90% of which are singletons. The sequenced sample was peripheral blood, obtained after pregnancy. These receptors were taken from a female donor with multiple sclerosis, enrolled in a pregnancy study.

This sequence joins TRBV5-1 and TRBJ2-2; D not resolved. This CDR3 region has 15 residues. Trimming pared 3 bases from V and 0 bases from J, leaving 9 bases between. Per the germline V gene, CDR1 is SGHRS and CDR2 is YFSETQ. The CDR3 spells CASSSTRPNTGELFF. The DNA for the CDR3 is TGCGCCAGCAGCTCCACTCGTCCGAACACCGGGGAGCTGTTTTTT.

This rearrangement joins TRBV7-8 to TRBJ2-7; D is perhaps TRBD2 (5 bases). Germline V gene sequence: CDR1 SGHVS, CDR2 FQNEAQ. V was shortened by 5 bases and J by 4 bases, with 15 bases between the two germline ends. This CDR3 region has 14 residues. CDR3: CASSVVAGRYEQYF. CDR3 DNA sequence: TGTGCCAGCAGCGTGGTGGCGGGCCGATACGAGCAGTACTTC.

The chain combines TRBV18 with TRBJ1-2; 7 nucleotides align to TRBD1. There are 13 residues in the CDR3. Losses at the gene ends were 3 bases for V and 3 bases for J; bases not matched to a gene: 1. The germline V gene has CDR1 KGHSH and CDR2 LQKENI. The CDR3 loop reads CASSPGQDYGYTF. Written as DNA, the CDR3 is TGTGCCAGCTCACCTGGACAGGACTATGGCTACACCTTC.

The chain uses TRBV28 and TRBJ2-7; TRBD2 agrees at 7 bases. The CDR3 consists of 17 residues. Per the germline V gene, CDR1 is MDHEN and CDR2 is SYDVKM. V dropped 2 bases and J dropped 1; count of bases not matched to a gene: 11. The CDR3 spells CASSLGYLPSGSYEQYF. The CDR3, as DNA: TGTGCCAGCAGTTTAGGTTATCTGCCTAGCGGATCCTACGAGCAGTACTTC.

The chain links TRBV19 to TRBJ2-5; TRBD1 is a possible D gene (6 bases). Deletions cut 5 bases from V and 3 bases from J, with 13 bases between. This CDR3 spans 14 amino acids. Germline assignment: CDR1 LNHDA and CDR2 SQIVND (reference sequence). In DNA form, the CDR3 reads TGTGCCAGTAGTCCCTGGGGGCGGGAAGAGACCCAGTACTTC. Translated, it gives CASSPWGREETQYF. The full variable domain, rest sourced from reference TRBV19 and TRBJ2-5, is DGGITQSPKYLFRKEGQNVTLSCEQNLNHDAMYWYRQDPGQGLRLIYYSQIVNDFQKGDIAEGYSVSREKKESFPLTVTSAQKNPTAFYLCASSPWGREETQYFGPGTRLLVL.

This clone was recorded once. The chain employs TRBV9 and TRBJ1-4; D not resolved. Per germline, CDR1 SGDLS and CDR2 YYNGEE. Trimming removed 4 bases at V and 8 bases at J, with 21 bases between. The CDR3 extends over 16 amino acids. For the CDR3, the DNA is TGTGCCAGCAGCTCAAACAAGGCGAGGGAAGGAGAAAAACTGTTTTTT. This sequence encodes CASSSNKAREGEKLFF.

The chain couples TRBV2 to TRBJ1-4, with 7 bases lining up with TRBD1. This CDR3 region has 15 residues. With 3 bases clipped from V and 4 bases from J, the junction kept 5 bases outside the gene matches. CDR1 and CDR2 (germline): SNHLY, FYNNEI. CDR3 nucleotide sequence: TGTGCCAGCAGTGAGTTCCAGGGGGGTAATGAAAAACTGTTTTTT. This translates into CASSEFQGGNEKLFF.

The chain combines TRBV6-1 with TRBJ1-5, with D perhaps TRBD1 (5 bases). CDR1 is MNHNS, CDR2 SASEGT, per germline. Trimming cost V 7 bases and J 7 bases, with 14 bases left between them. The CDR3 extends over 13 amino acids. In nucleotides, the CDR3 is TGTGCCAGCACCCGAACAGGTCCCCAGCCCCAGCATTTT. It encodes CASTRTGPQPQHF.

The rearrangement uses TRBV7-8 and TRBJ2-5, with 7 bases that match TRBD2. The J segment lost 5 bases and the V segment lost 5 bases, leaving 11 bases of the junction unmatched. Germline CDR1 reads SGHVS; CDR2 reads FQNEAQ. The CDR3 extends over 15 amino acids. The DNA for the CDR3 is TGTGCCAGCAGCCTCGCCGGTCCGGGAGGCGAGACCCAGTACTTC. Translating it yields CASSLAGPGGETQYF.

This sequence joins TRBV5-6 and TRBJ1-1, with D unresolved. This CDR3 has 16 amino acids. From germline, CDR1 is SGHDT and CDR2 YYEEEE. V lost 2 bases and J lost 5, with 19 bases in between. The chain's CDR3 is CASSLVGWSGGTEAFF. The CDR3 nucleotides read TGTGCCAGCAGCTTAGTTGGGTGGAGCGGAGGTACTGAAGCTTTCTTT.

The rearrangement links TRBV5-1 to TRBJ2-1; 9 bases fit TRBD2. Looked up from germline, CDR1 is SGHRS and CDR2 is YFSETQ. Trimming at V came to 4 bases and at J to 1 base, leaving 3 bases not matched to a gene. The CDR3 covers 15 residues. In DNA, the CDR3 is TGCGCCAGCAGCCCGACTAGCGGTTCCTACAATGAGCAGTTCTTC. Its translation: CASSPTSGSYNEQFF.

This clone has a handful of counts. The CDR3 loop is CASSFSGVPEAFF. CDR3 sequence (DNA): TGTGCCAGCAGCTTTTCGGGTGTCCCTGAAGCTTTCTTT. The rearrangement links TRBV7-9 to TRBJ1-1, with unresolved D. The germline gives CDR1 SEHNR, CDR2 FQNEAQ (reference sequence). V shed 3 bases and J shed 6 bases, with 11 bases lying between them. This CDR3 is built from 13 residues. The full variable domain, completed using reference TRBV7-9 and TRBJ1-1, is DTGVSQNPRHKITKRGQNVTFRCDPISEHNRLYWYRQTLGQGPEFLTYFQNEAQLEKSRLLSDRFSAERPKGSFSTLEIQRTEQGDSAMYLCASSFSGVPEAFFGQGTRLTVV.

J is TRBJ1-1 and V is TRBV4-1; D is ambiguous. The germline V gene encodes CDR1 MGHRA and CDR2 YSYEKL. The CDR3 sequence is 16 residues long. The V gene lost 4 bases and the J gene lost 6 bases, with 21 bases spanning the gap. CDR3 DNA sequence: TGCGCCAGCAGCCGTGAGCTTAGGAGGGTCGACGCTGAAGCTTTCTTT. Protein sequence: CASSRELRRVDAEAFF.

The chain joins TRBV4-1 to TRBJ1-1; tentative D call: TRBD1 (6 bases). The CDR3 covers 15 residues. CDR1 MGHRA and CDR2 YSYEKL come from the germline V gene. V dropped 6 bases and J dropped 2 bases, with 16 bases sitting between them. The CDR3 here is CASRNRVAQNTEAFF. The CDR3 DNA is TGCGCCAGCAGGAACAGGGTCGCGCAAAACACTGAAGCTTTCTTT.

The chain has TRBV7-9 and TRBJ1-1, with D possibly being TRBD1 (6 bases). The CDR3 contains 13 residues. Deletions cut 8 bases from V and 1 base from J, with 11 bases between. Germline V gives CDR1 SEHNR, CDR2 FQNEAQ (reference sequence). The CDR3 region is CASFRGGNTEAFF. CDR3 bases: TGTGCCAGCTTCCGAGGGGGGAACACTGAAGCTTTCTTT.

The J gene is TRBJ1-2, the V gene TRBV27; 8 bases align to TRBD1. Germline trimming cut 5 bases from V and 5 bases from J; bases unmatched to any gene: 7. CDR1 is MNHEY and CDR2 is SMNVEV in the germline V gene (reference sequence). CDR3 size: 14 residues. The CDR3 here is CASSPTGAHYGYTF. The CDR3 DNA sequence: TGTGCCAGCAGTCCGACAGGGGCCCATTATGGCTACACCTTC.

The V call is TRBV5-1, the J call TRBJ2-1, with 7 bases fitting TRBD1. J gave up 5 bases and V 4 bases, and 9 bases lay outside the gene matches. The V gene's germline CDR1 is SGHRS and CDR2 YFSETQ. This CDR3 is 15 amino acids long. The CDR3 DNA follows: TGCGCCAGCAGCCCCCGACAGGGACGCAACAATGAGCAGTTCTTC. Its protein is CASSPRQGRNNEQFF.